The source of this TCR beta chain is a study of blood T cell repertoires in COVID-19. Study background: Samples of COVID-19 (acute and convalescent) were obtained from the United States, Italy and Spain. T cells, B-cell-depleted T cells, or PBMCs supplied cDNA or gDNA.

CDR3 length equals 17 residues. Trimming took 2 bases from V and 2 from J; bases not matched to a gene: 9. Germline CDR1 SGHDN, CDR2 FVKESK. In the source study's methods: Nucleated cell counts were estimated from reference gene primer amplification. The data were produced by immunoSEQ multiplex PCR, yet TCRdb's version contains in-frame clones alone and is incomplete. V, J and clone size derive from that table, while D and trimming were established from the DNA sequence. This sample has about 20,000 clones, with around 87% found just once. Material for sequencing was peripheral blood. This receptor was identified in a human donor in a cohort sampled during active COVID-19. The chain carries TRBV14 and TRBJ1-2, with TRBD1 matching over 9 bases. The DNA of the CDR3 is TGTGCCAGCAGCCAATGGGGTGTGGGGACAGGGAACTATGGCTACACCTTC. Translating it yields CASSQWGVGTGNYGYTF.